The 10 T cell receptor beta chains below all came from one sample that was sequenced in a study of shared clonotypes between healthy human individuals. TCRdb's copy holds only in-frame clones and misses some; the assay was immunoSEQ multiplex PCR. The sample has some 530,000 clones, approximately 84% seen once. The specimen sequenced was PBMCs. The origin of the receptors is a woman aged 40 to 50 in good health. Some clones in this sample may be carry-over from other donors' samples.

The rearrangement joins TRBV28 to TRBJ1-1; D perhaps matches TRBD1 (5 bases). This CDR3 region has 14 residues. The germline gives CDR1 MDHEN, CDR2 SYDVKM. V gave up 4 bases and J gave up 3 bases, with 12 bases separating them. The CDR3 reads CASSSGGTDTEAFF. The CDR3, as DNA: TGTGCCAGCAGTTCCGGGGGGACGGACACTGAAGCTTTCTTT. The full variable domain, rest sourced from reference TRBV28 and TRBJ1-1, is DVKVTQSSRYLVKRTGEKVFLECVQDMDHENMFWYRQDPGLGLRLIYFSYDVKMKEKGDIPEGYSVSREKKERFSLILESASTNQTSMYLCASSSGGTDTEAFFGQGTRLTVV.

Of note for this clone: A far bigger clonotype differs at one base, so this is likely a read error. Within the sample, other DNA sequences also encode this same CDR3. The chain is built from TRBV28 and TRBJ1-4; a possible D gene is TRBD1 (5 bases). V lost 2 bases to trimming and J lost 9 bases, with 13 bases between them. CDR3 length equals 14 residues. Per the germline V gene, CDR1 is MDHEN and CDR2 is SYDVKM. In DNA form, the CDR3 reads TGTGCCAGCAGTTTAGGGGCGGGGACCCAAAAACTGTTTTTT. Residues: CASSLGAGTQKLFF.

A few counts support this clone. The V and J genes are TRBV16 and TRBJ1-5, with D possibly being TRBD1 (6 bases). The CDR3 runs to 14 residues. V lost 4 bases and J 4 bases, leaving 11 bases between the germline ends. CDR1 is KGHSY and CDR2 is FQNENV in the germline V gene. CDR3 DNA sequence: TGTGCCAGCAGCCTGACAGGTCGGAATCAGCCCCAGCATTTT. It specifies CASSLTGRNQPQHF.

The rearrangement uses TRBV7-3 and TRBJ2-1; 8 bases map to TRBD2. Germline trimming cut 4 bases from V and 5 bases from J; bases unmatched to any gene: 7. Germline V CDR1 and CDR2: SGHTA, FQGTGA. The CDR3 consists of 15 residues. The CDR3 sequence is CASSSPGLENNEQFF. DNA of the CDR3: TGTGCCAGCAGCTCCCCGGGACTAGAAAACAATGAGCAGTTCTTC.

The J gene is TRBJ1-2, the V gene TRBV2; a weak D match, TRBD1 (6 bases). Germline-derived CDR1 and CDR2 are SNHLY and FYNNEI. Trimming took off 10 bases at V and 1 base at J, with 19 bases between the two ends. The CDR3 extends over 15 amino acids. DNA of the CDR3: TGTGCCACCCTGGACAGTCTCCACTATAACTATGGCTACACCTTC. It encodes CATLDSLHYNYGYTF.

This chain links TRBV6-1 with TRBJ2-2, with D perhaps matching TRBD1 (5 bases). Trimming stripped 2 bases from V and 4 bases from J, with 8 bases between. The germline V gene encodes CDR1 MNHNS and CDR2 SASEGT. CDR3 size: 14 residues. The CDR3, as DNA: TGTGCCAGCAGTGAAAGTAGGGGCACCGGGGAGCTGTTTTTT. Protein product: CASSESRGTGELFF.

About this clone: A far bigger clonotype differs at one base, so this is likely a read error. V is TRBV6-5 and J is TRBJ1-5, with D perhaps matching TRBD1 (6 bases). The V gene's germline CDR1 is MNHEY and CDR2 SVGAGI. The CDR3 is 16 amino acids. Here the CDR3 reads CTSSYRQVRLGQPQHF. The CDR3 nucleotides read TGTACCAGCAGTTACCGACAGGTCCGATTGGGGCAGCCCCAGCATTTT.

Only one count was recorded for this clone. One end of the junction is discordant with germline, which a read error may explain. The J gene is TRBJ2-3, the V gene TRBV10-3; D is unclear. Germline assignment: CDR1 ENHRY and CDR2 SYGVKD. The CDR3 loop spans 10 amino acids. The CDR3 DNA sequence: TGTGCCATCAGTGAGTCGGAGACACAGTTT. Its translation: CAISESETQF.

This chain connects TRBV10-3 to TRBJ2-5, with D possibly matching TRBD2 (6 bases). Between the trimmed V and J ends, which lost 0 bases and 2 bases, there was a span of 10 bases. Germline V gene data show CDR1 as ENHRY and CDR2 as SYGVKD. This CDR3 is 15 amino acids long. CDR3 in DNA: TGTGCCATCAGTGAGTCCCGGGGGTGGCAAGAGACCCAGTACTTC. Its protein is CAISESRGWQETQYF.

The rearrangement joins TRBV29-1 to TRBJ2-1; TRBD2 matches at 10 bases. The germline V gene has CDR1 SQVTM and CDR2 ANQGSEA. The trim removed 4 bases at V and 6 bases at J, leaving 0 bases unmatched. The CDR3 has 12 amino acids. DNA of the CDR3: TGCAGCGTTGCTAGCGGGAGCAATGAGCAGTTCTTC. It is translated as CSVASGSNEQFF.